This entry is about one T cell receptor (beta chain). Its target is unknown. This entry comes from a study of monozygotic twins with inflammatory bowel disease. Findings and caveats of the study: Diversity of TCRbeta measured by inverse Simpson was lower in IBD patients than in healthy co-twins. Other individuals had fewer clonotypes in common with IBD patients than with healthy twins, especially with disease activity.

The CDR3 covers 15 residues. CDR1 and CDR2 (germline): SGDLS, YYNGEE. An amount of about 3,400 ng of total RNA was used for each TCR library. With around 16 and 10 cycles respectively, two nested PCRs were carried out on TCRalpha and TCRbeta cDNA. TCRdb re-called the 5' RACE reads; one entry per CDR3 protein, DNA not given. The sample shows over 350,000 distinct CDR3 sequences, and 2.5% to 3% sits with its ten largest clones. This rearrangement joins TRBV9 to TRBJ2-7. The clonotype was recovered from a human donor with ulcerative colitis or Crohn's disease, or a healthy co-twin of an affected twin (not recorded which). Sequencing was carried out using blood. The CDR3 sequence: CASSVGAANPYEQYF.